Listed here is a single TCR beta chain. Vbeta (60) and Jbeta (13) primers were used in the PCR. Method: immunoSEQ multiplex PCR; TCRdb's copy keeps in-frame clones and lacks some. The sample lists 250,000 or so clones, 70% to 90% occurring once. These data come from a study of cytomegalovirus exposure and HLA in healthy donors. Trimming pared 5 bases from V and 2 bases from J, leaving 24 bases between. The CDR3 extends over 17 amino acids. Looked up from germline, CDR1 is SQVTM and CDR2 is ANQGSEA. This receptor was obtained from a human donor in good health. The specimen was PBMCs. The chain recombines TRBV29-1 with TRBJ1-2, with D possibly matching TRBD1 (6 bases). CDR3 sequence: CSVYGQSNPFHNYGYTF. The CDR3 DNA follows: TGCAGCGTTTATGGACAGAGCAACCCCTTCCACAACTATGGCTACACCTTC.